This TCR beta chain originates from a study of CD4 T cells in relation to SARS-CoV-2 and coronaviruses. Study summary: PBMCs were cultured with antigen for around nine days before TCR beta sequencing.

General study results and limits: About 65% of donors had memory CD4+ clonotypes crossrecognizing SARS-CoV-2 and common cold coronavirus spike.

The data were produced by immunoSEQ multiplex PCR, yet TCRdb's version contains in-frame clones alone and is incomplete. The data hold roughly 20,000 clones, with around four fifths observed a single time. The unexposed donors gave CD4+ T cells in about 2011-2019, prior to COVID-19. The cells were cultured for 10 days before CD4+ T cells were isolated. PBMCs were plated at two million per well in IL-2-containing medium. Comments on this clone: Its cognate antigen is unknown.

Trimming took 4 bases from V and 4 from J; bases not matched to a gene: 12. Germline V CDR1 and CDR2: SGHKS, YYEKEE (reference sequence). The CDR3 is 16 amino acids. Sequenced material: CD4+ T cells from PBMCs, cultured in vitro. The source of this sequence is a human donor in good health. V usage is TRBV5-5 and J usage is TRBJ2-5; 8 bases align to TRBD1. The CDR3 reads CASSVWGQGAGETQYF. CDR3 bases: TGTGCCAGCAGCGTGTGGGGCCAGGGGGCAGGAGAGACCCAGTACTTC.